This TCR beta chain was recovered during a study of T cell changes during pregnancy in multiple sclerosis (dated by TCRdb to about 2019). Background on the whole study: Changes in the T cell repertoire over the course of pregnancy were examined in this study in women with multiple sclerosis.

A word on this clone: Its cognate antigen has yet to be identified. The input lacks base qualities; no much larger clone sits a single base away.

Trimming takes 0 bases off V and 8 bases off J; junction bases not matched to a gene: 5. Taken from cysteine to phenylalanine, the CDR3 has 16 residues. Kept here is only the CDR3 DNA, which spans 48 bases and is read in frame from base 1. The germline V gene yields SGDLS for CDR1 and YYNGEE for CDR2. Libraries were prepared through the immunoSEQ multiplex PCR assay. The table comes from immuneACCESS by way of TCRdb, which keeps in-frame sequences with V and J called. Part of the clones is missing from these tables; in studies checked, under half for an unresolved V gene and the rest for unknown reasons. This sample holds nearly 110,000 clones; about 89% were observed only once. Approximately 1.5% of the sample comes from the top ten.

The source was peripheral blood, collected before pregnancy. Recombination connected TRBV9 to TRBJ2-1; 13 of the junction bases match TRBD2. The clonotype originates from a female donor with multiple sclerosis, enrolled in a pregnancy study. The DNA reads as follows: TGTGCCAGCAGCGTAGCGCCCACTAGCGGGGGGGATGAGCAGTTCTTC. Its coded protein is CASSVAPTSGGDEQFF.